This T cell receptor beta chain was sequenced during a study of cytomegalovirus exposure and HLA in healthy donors. Study-wide results and limits: Another analysis was done later, and it associated around 15,000 TCR beta sequences with HLA alleles at 0.05 false discovery rate. Reports described diagnosis of cytomegalovirus status by the classifier as highly specific and sensitive.

Primers included in the PCR were 60 Vbeta and 13 Jbeta primers. This table comes from immunoSEQ multiplex PCR, and its TCRdb copy is limited to in-frame clones, with some not included. The sample holds about 160,000 clones; roughly four fifths are singletons and the top ten take approximately 13%. As regards this clone: Its antigen is undetermined.

The CDR3 runs 17 residues. V was clipped by 3 bases and J by 1 base; unmatched bases: 9. The germline CDR1 and CDR2 sequences are KGHSH and LQKENI. The genes are TRBV18 and TRBJ2-7; 10 nucleotides agree with TRBD2. The clonotype comes from a woman aged 50 to 65 in good health and CMV-seronegative. The specimen sequenced was PBMCs. The DNA of the CDR3 is TGTGCCAGCTCACCTGCCGCTAGCGGGAGTTATTCCTACGAGCAGTACTTC. Translation gives CASSPAASGSYSYEQYF.